Following are 7 T cell receptor beta chains from one sample sequenced in a study of identical twins. TCRdb reprocessed the 5' RACE reads via MiXCR and lists one record per CDR3 protein. Of 700,000 to 950,000 distinct CDR3 sequences listed, around an eighth are singletons. These same data were also listed under a study on yellow fever vaccine responses in identical twins.

Sequenced material: PBMCs. These TCRs come from a woman aged 18-29 years in good health.

The V call is TRBV27, the J call TRBJ1-6; D is perhaps TRBD1 (6 bases). This CDR3 is 14 amino acids long. Germline values: CDR1 MNHEY, CDR2 SMNVEV (reference sequence). V was shortened by 3 bases and J by 7 bases, with 10 bases between the two germline ends. DNA for the CDR3: TGTGCCAGCAGTTTTACAGGGATGAATTCACCCCTCCACTTT. As protein: CASSFTGMNSPLHF.

Only a few counts were recorded for this clonotype. The chain employs TRBV24-1 and TRBJ2-1, with D perhaps TRBD1 (5 bases). The CDR3 sequence is 16 residues long. Trimming cost V 3 bases and J 0 bases, with 11 bases left between them. Per the germline V gene, CDR1 is KGHDR and CDR2 is SFDVKD. The CDR3 spells CATSDNQGSSYNEQFF. In DNA, the CDR3 is TGTGCCACCAGTGATAATCAGGGTTCCTCCTACAATGAGCAGTTCTTC.

This chain links TRBV29-1 with TRBJ1-1; TRBD1 matches 7 bases. Looked up from germline, CDR1 is SQVTM and CDR2 is ANQGSEA. The CDR3 totals 13 residues. Unmatched junction bases numbered 6, after V lost 7 bases and J lost 1 base. The CDR3 DNA is TGCAGCGCCATGGGACAGCAGAACACTGAAGCTTTCTTT. This gives the protein CSAMGQQNTEAFF.

In this sample, this clonotype turned up many times. The chain recombines TRBV6-1 with TRBJ1-5; a possible D gene is TRBD1 (5 bases). Trimming pared 6 bases from V and 7 bases from J, leaving 19 bases between. The length of the CDR3 is 15 residues. CDR1 MNHNS and CDR2 SASEGT come from the germline V gene. CDR3 DNA: TGTGCCAGCAGAACCCTAACAGGAAAGGGGCAGCCCCAGCATTTT. Its protein is CASRTLTGKGQPQHF.

In its sample, this clonotype was seen many times. J is TRBJ1-1 and V is TRBV28; TRBD1 is a possible D gene (5 bases). This CDR3 region has 16 residues. CDR1 is MDHEN and CDR2 is SYDVKM in the germline V gene. V lost 5 bases to trimming and J lost 0 bases, with 16 bases between them. Written as DNA, the CDR3 is TGTGCCAGCAGTCCGCTCCAGGGAGGGTTGAACACTGAAGCTTTCTTT. Translating it yields CASSPLQGGLNTEAFF.

The V gene is TRBV11-1, the J gene TRBJ2-3; TRBD2 aligns across 12 bases. This CDR3 has 20 residues. CDR1 is SGHAT, CDR2 FQDESV, per germline (reference sequence). V shed 5 bases, J shed 1 base, and the junction held 16 bases outside the gene matches. The CDR3 DNA sequence: TGTGCCAGCAGCCCCAGGAATCCGGGACTAGCGGGTTGGGGCACAGATACGCAGTATTTT. Protein sequence: CASSPRNPGLAGWGTDTQYF.

This clonotype was recorded a few times. The chain combines TRBV4-1 with TRBJ2-5; weak D call: TRBD2 (6 bases). Germline values: CDR1 MGHRA, CDR2 YSYEKL. The CDR3 has 15 amino acids. V was pared by 1 base and J by 3 bases, with 12 bases between. The chain's CDR3 is CASSQGGGKEETQYF. In DNA form, the CDR3 reads TGCGCCAGCAGCCAAGGTGGGGGGAAAGAAGAGACCCAGTACTTC.